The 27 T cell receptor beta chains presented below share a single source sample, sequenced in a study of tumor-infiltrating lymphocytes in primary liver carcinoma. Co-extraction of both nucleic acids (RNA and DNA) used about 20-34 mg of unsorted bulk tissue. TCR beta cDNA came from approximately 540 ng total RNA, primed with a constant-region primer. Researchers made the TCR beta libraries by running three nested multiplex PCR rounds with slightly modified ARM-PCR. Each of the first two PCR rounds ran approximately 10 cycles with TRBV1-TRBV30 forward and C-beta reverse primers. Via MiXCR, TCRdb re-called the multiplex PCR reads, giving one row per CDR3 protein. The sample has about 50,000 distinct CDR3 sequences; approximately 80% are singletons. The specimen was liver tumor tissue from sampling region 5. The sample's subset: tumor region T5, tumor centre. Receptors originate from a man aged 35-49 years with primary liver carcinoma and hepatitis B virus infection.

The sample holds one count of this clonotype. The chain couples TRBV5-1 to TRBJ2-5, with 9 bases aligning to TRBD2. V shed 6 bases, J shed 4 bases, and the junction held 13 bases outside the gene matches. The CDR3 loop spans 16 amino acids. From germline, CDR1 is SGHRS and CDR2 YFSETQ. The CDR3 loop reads CASNLRPLAGIETQYF. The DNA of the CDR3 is TGCGCCAGCAACCTTAGACCCCTAGCGGGAATAGAGACCCAGTACTTC.

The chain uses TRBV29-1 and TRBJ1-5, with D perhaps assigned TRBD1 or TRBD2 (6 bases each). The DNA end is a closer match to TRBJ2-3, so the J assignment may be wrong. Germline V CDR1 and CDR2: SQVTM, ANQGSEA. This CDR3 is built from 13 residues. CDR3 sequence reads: CSAGGGADQTQYF. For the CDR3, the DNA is TGCAGCGCCGGAGGGGGAGCGGATCAGACCCAGTATTTT.

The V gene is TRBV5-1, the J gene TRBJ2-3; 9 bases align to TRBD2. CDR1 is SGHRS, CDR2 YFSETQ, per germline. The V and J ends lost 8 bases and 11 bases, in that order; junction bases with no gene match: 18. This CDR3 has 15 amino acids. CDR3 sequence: CASLLSSGVTYMQYF. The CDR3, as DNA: TGCGCCAGTCTACTTTCTAGCGGGGTCACATATATGCAGTATTTT.

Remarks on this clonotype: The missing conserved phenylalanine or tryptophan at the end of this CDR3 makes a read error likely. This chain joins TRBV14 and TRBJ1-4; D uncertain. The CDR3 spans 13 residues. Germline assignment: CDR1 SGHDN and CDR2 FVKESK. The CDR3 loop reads CVSTYSFEGKLFL. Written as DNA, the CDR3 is TGTGTCAGCACCTACTCCTTCGAAGGAAAACTGTTTCTT.

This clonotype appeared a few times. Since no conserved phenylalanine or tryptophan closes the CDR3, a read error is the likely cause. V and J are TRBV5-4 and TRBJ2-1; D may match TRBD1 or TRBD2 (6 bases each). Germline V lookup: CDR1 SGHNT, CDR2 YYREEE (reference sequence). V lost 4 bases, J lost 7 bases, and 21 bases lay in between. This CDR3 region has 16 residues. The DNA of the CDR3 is TGTGCCAGCAGCCCCGGCGGAGGGGGTTATCTGAATGAGCAGTTCCTC. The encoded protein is CASSPGGGGYLNEQFL.

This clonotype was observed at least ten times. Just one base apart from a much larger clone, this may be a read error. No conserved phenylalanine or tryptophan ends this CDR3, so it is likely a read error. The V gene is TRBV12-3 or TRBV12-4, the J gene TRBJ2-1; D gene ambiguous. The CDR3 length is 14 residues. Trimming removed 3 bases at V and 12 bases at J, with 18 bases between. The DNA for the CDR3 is TGTGCCAGCAGTTTCAGCCTTACAGCAGGATGGCAGTTCCTC. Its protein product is CASSFSLTAGWQFL.

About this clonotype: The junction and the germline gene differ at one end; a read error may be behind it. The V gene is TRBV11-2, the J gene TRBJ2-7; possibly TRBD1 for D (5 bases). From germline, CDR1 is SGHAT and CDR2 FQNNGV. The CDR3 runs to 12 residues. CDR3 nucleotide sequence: TGTGCCAGCAGTCCCTGGGGCTACGAACAGTATTTC. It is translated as CASSPWGYEQYF.

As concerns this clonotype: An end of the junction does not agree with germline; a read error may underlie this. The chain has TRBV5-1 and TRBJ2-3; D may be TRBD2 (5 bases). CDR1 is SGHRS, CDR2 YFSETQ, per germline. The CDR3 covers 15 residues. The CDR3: CASSLSPPSTDTQYF. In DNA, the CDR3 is TGCGCCAGCAGCTTAAGCCCCCCTAGCACAGATACACAGTATTTT.

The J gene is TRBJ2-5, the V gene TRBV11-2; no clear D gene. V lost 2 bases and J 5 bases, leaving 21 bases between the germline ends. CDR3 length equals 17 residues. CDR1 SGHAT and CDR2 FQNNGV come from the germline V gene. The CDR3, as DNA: TGTGCCAGCAGCTTAAGAGTAACGGGTGACTCGTGCGAGACCCAGTACTTC. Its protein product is CASSLRVTGDSCETQYF.

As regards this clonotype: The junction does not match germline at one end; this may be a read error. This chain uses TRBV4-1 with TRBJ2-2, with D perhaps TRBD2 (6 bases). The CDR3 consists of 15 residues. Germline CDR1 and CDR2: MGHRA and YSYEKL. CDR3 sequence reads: CASSLTGDVTGVLLF. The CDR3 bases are TGCGCCAGCAGTCTAACGGGAGATGTCACCGGGGTGCTGTTATTT.

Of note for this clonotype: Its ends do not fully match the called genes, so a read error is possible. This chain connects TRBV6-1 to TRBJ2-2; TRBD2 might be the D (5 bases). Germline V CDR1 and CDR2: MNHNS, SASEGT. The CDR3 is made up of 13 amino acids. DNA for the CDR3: TGCGCCAGTAGTACCCCGAACACCGGGGAGATGTTTTTT. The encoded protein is CASSTPNTGEMFF.

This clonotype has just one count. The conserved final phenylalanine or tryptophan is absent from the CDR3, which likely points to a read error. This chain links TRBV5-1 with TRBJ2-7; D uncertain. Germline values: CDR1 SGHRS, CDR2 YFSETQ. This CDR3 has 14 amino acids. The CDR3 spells CVSSPDRAPYEQYS. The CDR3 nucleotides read TGCGTCAGCAGCCCGGATAGGGCCCCCTACGAGCAGTACTCC.

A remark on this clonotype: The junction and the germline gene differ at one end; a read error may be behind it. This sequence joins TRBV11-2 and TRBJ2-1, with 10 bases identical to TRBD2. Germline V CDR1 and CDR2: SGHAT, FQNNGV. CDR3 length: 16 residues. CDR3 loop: CTSIRTSGSSYNEQFF. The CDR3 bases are TGTACCAGCATCCGGACTAGCGGCAGCTCCTACAATGAGCAGTTCTTC.

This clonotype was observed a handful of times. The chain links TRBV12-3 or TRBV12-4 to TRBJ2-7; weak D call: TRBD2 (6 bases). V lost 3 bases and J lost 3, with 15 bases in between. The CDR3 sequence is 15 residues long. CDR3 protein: CASSFSWRAVYEQYF. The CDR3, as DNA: TGTGCCAGCAGTTTCAGCTGGAGGGCCGTCTACGAGCAGTACTTC.

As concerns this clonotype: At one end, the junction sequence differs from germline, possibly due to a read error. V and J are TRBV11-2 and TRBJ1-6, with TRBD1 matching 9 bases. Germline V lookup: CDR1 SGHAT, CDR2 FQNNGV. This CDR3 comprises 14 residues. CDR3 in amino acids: CAGSLHRGLSPLLF. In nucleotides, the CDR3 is TGTGCCGGCAGCTTACACAGGGGGCTTTCACCCCTTCTCTTT.

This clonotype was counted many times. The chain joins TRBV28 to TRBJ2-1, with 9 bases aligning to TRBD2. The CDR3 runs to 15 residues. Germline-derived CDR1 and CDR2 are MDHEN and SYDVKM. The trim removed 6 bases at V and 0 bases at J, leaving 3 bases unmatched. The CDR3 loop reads CASRNSGSSYNEQFF. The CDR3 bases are TGTGCCAGCAGAAATAGCGGGAGCTCCTACAATGAGCAGTTCTTC.

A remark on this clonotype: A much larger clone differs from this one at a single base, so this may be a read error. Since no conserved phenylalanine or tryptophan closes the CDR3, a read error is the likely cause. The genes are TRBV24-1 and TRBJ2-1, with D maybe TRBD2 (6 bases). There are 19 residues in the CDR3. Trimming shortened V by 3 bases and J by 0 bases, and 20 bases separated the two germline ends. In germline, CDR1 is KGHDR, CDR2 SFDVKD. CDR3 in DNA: TGTGCCACCAGTGATCCAACCGCCTCCTCAGCGGGCTCCTACAATGAGCAGTTCATC. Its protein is CATSDPTASSAGSYNEQFI.

CDR3 residues: CASSVTGLAVSDEQFF. In nucleotides, the CDR3 is TGTGCCAGCAGCGTCACGGGACTAGCGGTTTCGGATGAGCAGTTCTTC. The chain is built from TRBV9 and TRBJ2-1; 11 bases map to TRBD2. Per the germline V gene, CDR1 is SGDLS and CDR2 is YYNGEE. The CDR3 extends over 16 amino acids. Losses at the gene ends were 2 bases for V and 8 bases for J; bases not matched to a gene: 9.

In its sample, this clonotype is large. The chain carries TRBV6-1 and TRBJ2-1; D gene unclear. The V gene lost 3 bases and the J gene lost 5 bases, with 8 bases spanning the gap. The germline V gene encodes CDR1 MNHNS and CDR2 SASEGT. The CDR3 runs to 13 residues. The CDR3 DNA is TGTGCCAGCAGTGAGCGGAAAAACAATGAGCAGTTCTTC. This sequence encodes CASSERKNNEQFF.

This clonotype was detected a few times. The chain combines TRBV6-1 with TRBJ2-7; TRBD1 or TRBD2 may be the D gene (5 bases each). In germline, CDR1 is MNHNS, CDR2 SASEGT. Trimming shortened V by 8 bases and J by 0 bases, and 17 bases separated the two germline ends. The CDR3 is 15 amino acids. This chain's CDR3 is CASGVGTVDSYEQYF. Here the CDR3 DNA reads TGTGCCAGCGGTGTTGGGACGGTGGACTCCTACGAGCAGTACTTC.

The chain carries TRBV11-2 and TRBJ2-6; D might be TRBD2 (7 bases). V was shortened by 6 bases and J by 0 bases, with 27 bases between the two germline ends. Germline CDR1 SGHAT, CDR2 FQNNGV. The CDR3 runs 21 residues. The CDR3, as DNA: TGTGCCAGCAGTACGGGGGGAGGCAGGGGTATTTCCCTCTCTGGGGCCAACGTCCTGACTTTC. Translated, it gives CASSTGGGRGISLSGANVLTF.

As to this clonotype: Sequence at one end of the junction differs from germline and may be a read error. CDR3 sequence reads: CAWSAVSYVGASGTEETQYF. CDR3 DNA: TGTGCCTGGAGTGCAGTATCTTATGTCGGGGCTAGCGGGACTGAAGAGACCCAGTATTTC. The gene calls are TRBV30 and TRBJ2-5; 9 nucleotides line up with TRBD2. From germline, CDR1 is GTSNPN and CDR2 SVGIG (reference sequence). The CDR3 consists of 20 residues.

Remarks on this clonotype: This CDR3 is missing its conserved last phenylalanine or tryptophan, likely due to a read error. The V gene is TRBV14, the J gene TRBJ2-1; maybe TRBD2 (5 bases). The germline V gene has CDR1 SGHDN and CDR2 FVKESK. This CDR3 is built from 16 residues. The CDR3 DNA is TGTGCCAGCAGTGCCGTAGAGGGATGGGTAAACAACGAGCAGTTCTAC. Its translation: CASSAVEGWVNNEQFY.

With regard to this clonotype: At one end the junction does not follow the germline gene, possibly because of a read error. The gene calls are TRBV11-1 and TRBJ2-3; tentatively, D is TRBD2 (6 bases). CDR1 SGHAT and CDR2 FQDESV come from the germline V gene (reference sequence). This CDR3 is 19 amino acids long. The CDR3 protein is CASSSGGSSAGARTDTRYF. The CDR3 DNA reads TGTGCCAGCAGCTCCGGGGGAAGCTCTGCTGGAGCCCGCACAGATACGCGGTATTTT.

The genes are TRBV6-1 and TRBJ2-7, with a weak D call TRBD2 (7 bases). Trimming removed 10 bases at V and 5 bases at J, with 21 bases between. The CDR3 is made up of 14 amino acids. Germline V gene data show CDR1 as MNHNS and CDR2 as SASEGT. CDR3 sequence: CATDKDSGGNEQYF. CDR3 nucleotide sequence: TGTGCCACGGATAAAGACTCGGGGGGCAACGAGCAGTACTTC.

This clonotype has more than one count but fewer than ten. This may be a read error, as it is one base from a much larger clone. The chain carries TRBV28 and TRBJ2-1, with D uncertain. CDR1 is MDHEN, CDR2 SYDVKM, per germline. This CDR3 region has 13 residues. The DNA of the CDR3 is TGTGCCAGCCGTTTAAGTCCATTTAATGAGCAGTTCTTC. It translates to CASRLSPFNEQFF.

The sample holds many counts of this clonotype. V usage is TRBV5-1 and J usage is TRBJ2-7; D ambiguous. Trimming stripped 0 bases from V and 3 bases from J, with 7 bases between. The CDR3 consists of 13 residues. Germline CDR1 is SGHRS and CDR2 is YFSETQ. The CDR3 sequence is CASSLDGYYEQYF. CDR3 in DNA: TGCGCCAGCAGCTTGGATGGGTACTACGAGCAGTACTTC.